This TCR beta chain was found in a study of T-cell reconstitution after alpha-beta-depleted transplantation in children. Study results and caveats: Expanded graft clones, several hundred of them, were reportedly the source of alpha-beta T cells about two months after transplant. Newly produced T cells mostly provided counts and TCRbeta diversity after one year, as hyperexpanded clones declined. In some patients, recipient T cells and intrathymic progenitors surviving conditioning explained high day-60 diversity.

Preparation of the TCRbeta library involved a method that used unique molecular identifiers. TCRdb reanalysed the PCR reads using MiXCR and keeps one entry per CDR3 protein. The data hold around 440,000 distinct CDR3 sequences, with about 16% observed a single time. Points on this clonotype: Antigen specificity is unknown.

Germline loops: CDR1 LGHDT, CDR2 YNNKEL (reference sequence). Deletions cut 3 bases from V and 9 bases from J, with 12 bases between. This CDR3 has 14 amino acids. V usage is TRBV3-1 and J usage is TRBJ1-6; TRBD1 might be the D (6 bases). The sequenced sample was PBMCs, mostly from graft donor cells, obtained 360 days after TCRalphabeta/CD19-depleted stem cell transplant. The sequence was obtained from a boy under two years old who had a stem cell transplant for Wiskott-Aldrich syndrome, so the T cells may come from the graft donor. This CDR3 is CASSHPGGGSPLHF. Written as DNA, the CDR3 is TGTGCCAGCAGCCACCCGGGGGGCGGTTCACCCCTCCACTTT.